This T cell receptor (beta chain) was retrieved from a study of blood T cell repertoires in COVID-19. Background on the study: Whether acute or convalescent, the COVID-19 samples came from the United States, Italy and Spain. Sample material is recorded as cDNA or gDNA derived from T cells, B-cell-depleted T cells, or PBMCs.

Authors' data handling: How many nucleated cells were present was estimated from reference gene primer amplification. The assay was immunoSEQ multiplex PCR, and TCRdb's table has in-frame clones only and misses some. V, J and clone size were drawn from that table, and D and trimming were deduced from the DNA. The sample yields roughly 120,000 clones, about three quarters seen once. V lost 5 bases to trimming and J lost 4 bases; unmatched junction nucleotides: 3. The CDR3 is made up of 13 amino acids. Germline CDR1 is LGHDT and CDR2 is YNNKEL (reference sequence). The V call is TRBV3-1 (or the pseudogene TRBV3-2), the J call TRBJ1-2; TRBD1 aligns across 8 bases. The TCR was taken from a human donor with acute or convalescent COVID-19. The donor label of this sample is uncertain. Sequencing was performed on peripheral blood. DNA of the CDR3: TGTGCCAGCAGCATTCAGGGGGCCTATGGCTACACCTTC. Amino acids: CASSIQGAYGYTF.